A single sample is the source of the 8 T cell receptor beta chains below, sequenced in a study of T cell changes during pregnancy in multiple sclerosis. Only in-frame clones appear in the TCRdb table, and some are missing; sequencing was by immunoSEQ multiplex PCR. The table includes 35,000 to 45,000 clones, about nine tenths detected once. This specimen was CD4+ T cells from peripheral blood mononuclear cells, taken in the third trimester of pregnancy. These receptors all come from a female donor with multiple sclerosis, enrolled in a pregnancy study.

The chain has TRBV5-1 and TRBJ2-5; D possibly corresponds to TRBD2 (6 bases). Trimming left V 1 base short and J 5 bases short, with 15 bases between. The germline gives CDR1 SGHRS, CDR2 YFSETQ. The CDR3 extends over 15 amino acids. CDR3 coding DNA: TGCGCCAGCAGCTTGAGGTCGGGAGTGGGGGAGACCCAGTACTTC. This translates into CASSLRSGVGETQYF.

This clone was recorded only once. This chain connects TRBV28 to TRBJ1-1, with D perhaps matching TRBD1 (6 bases). Trimming cost V 2 bases and J 4 bases, with 11 bases left between them. Looked up from germline, CDR1 is MDHEN and CDR2 is SYDVKM. The CDR3 loop spans 14 amino acids. The CDR3 here is CASSLVGAGTEAFF. CDR3 nucleotides: TGTGCCAGCAGTTTAGTGGGGGCTGGCACTGAAGCTTTCTTT.

The rearrangement links TRBV28 to TRBJ1-4; weak D call: TRBD1 (5 bases). Germline CDR1 MDHEN, CDR2 SYDVKM. V gave up 5 bases and J gave up 5 bases, with 15 bases separating them. The CDR3 length is 15 residues. This CDR3 reads CASSTPGLRNEKLFF. CDR3 sequence (DNA): TGTGCCAGCAGTACTCCGGGACTCAGGAATGAAAAACTGTTTTTT.

The chain couples TRBV25-1 to TRBJ2-3; unclear D gene. The V gene's germline CDR1 is MGHDK and CDR2 SYGVNS. Trimming took 4 bases from V and 1 from J, leaving 9 bases between them. The CDR3 has 14 amino acids. The CDR3 coding sequence is TGTGCCAGCAGTGTCCCGGTGGGCACAGATACGCAGTATTTT. Translating gives CASSVPVGTDTQYF.

The chain is built from TRBV9 and TRBJ2-3, with 11 bases aligning to TRBD1. CDR1 is SGDLS and CDR2 is YYNGEE in the germline V gene. The length of the CDR3 is 16 residues. With 0 bases clipped from V and 4 bases from J, the junction kept 4 bases outside the gene matches. CDR3 coding DNA: TGTGCCAGCAGCGTAGGTCCGGGACAGGGGGCAGATACGCAGTATTTT. Protein sequence: CASSVGPGQGADTQYF.

This chain connects TRBV6-1 to TRBJ2-1; TRBD2 matches at 10 bases. CDR3 length: 15 amino acids. Germline-derived CDR1 and CDR2 are MNHNS and SASEGT. V gave up 6 bases and J gave up 3 bases; unmatched junction bases: 5. The CDR3 DNA sequence: TGTGCCAGCAGGGATCGGACTAGCGGCTACAATGAGCAGTTCTTC. As protein: CASRDRTSGYNEQFF.

The J gene is TRBJ1-4, the V gene TRBV5-3; D gene uncertain. TRBV5-3 falls under the ORF class, with uncertain function. Trimming took off 5 bases at V and 0 bases at J, with 11 bases between the two ends. CDR3 length: 15 amino acids. CDR3 amino acids: CARRGLVATNEKLFF. The CDR3 DNA reads as TGTGCCAGAAGGGGCTTAGTTGCAACTAATGAAAAACTGTTTTTT.

This clone was seen a handful of times. The V and J genes are TRBV5-1 and TRBJ2-5; D is perhaps TRBD2 (5 bases). Between the trimmed V and J ends, which lost 4 bases and 10 bases, there was a span of 11 bases. The V gene's germline CDR1 is SGHRS and CDR2 YFSETQ. The CDR3 spans 11 residues. The CDR3 DNA follows: TGCGCCAGCAGCGATCTGGGGAGCCAGTACTTC. It codes for CASSDLGSQYF. The complete variable domain, with remaining parts taken from reference TRBV5-1 and TRBJ2-5, reads KAGVTQTPRYLIKTRGQQVTLSCSPISGHRSVSWYQQTPGQGLQFLFEYFSETQRNKGNFPGRFSGRQFSNSRSEMNVSTLELGDSALYLCASSDLGSQYFGPGTRLLVL.